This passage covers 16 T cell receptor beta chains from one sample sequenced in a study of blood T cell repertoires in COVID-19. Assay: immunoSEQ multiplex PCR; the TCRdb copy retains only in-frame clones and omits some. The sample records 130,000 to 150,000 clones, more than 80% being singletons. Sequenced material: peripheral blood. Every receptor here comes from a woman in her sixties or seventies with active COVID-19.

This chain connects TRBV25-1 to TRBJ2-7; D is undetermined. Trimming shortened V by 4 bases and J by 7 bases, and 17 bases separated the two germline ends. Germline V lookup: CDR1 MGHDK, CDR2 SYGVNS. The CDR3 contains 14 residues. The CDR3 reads CASSGETNYAEQYF. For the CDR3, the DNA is TGTGCCAGCAGTGGTGAGACGAACTACGCGGAGCAGTACTTC.

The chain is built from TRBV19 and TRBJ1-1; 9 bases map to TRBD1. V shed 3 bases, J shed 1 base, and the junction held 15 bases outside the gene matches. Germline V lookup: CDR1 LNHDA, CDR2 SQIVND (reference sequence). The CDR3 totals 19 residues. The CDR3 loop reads CASSIGIQDRGAGNTEAFF. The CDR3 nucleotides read TGTGCCAGTAGTATTGGGATCCAGGACAGGGGCGCGGGGAACACTGAAGCTTTCTTT. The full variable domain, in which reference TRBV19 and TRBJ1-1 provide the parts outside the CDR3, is DGGITQSPKYLFRKEGQNVTLSCEQNLNHDAMYWYRQDPGQGLRLIYYSQIVNDFQKGDIAEGYSVSREKKESFPLTVTSAQKNPTAFYLCASSIGIQDRGAGNTEAFFGQGTRLTVV.

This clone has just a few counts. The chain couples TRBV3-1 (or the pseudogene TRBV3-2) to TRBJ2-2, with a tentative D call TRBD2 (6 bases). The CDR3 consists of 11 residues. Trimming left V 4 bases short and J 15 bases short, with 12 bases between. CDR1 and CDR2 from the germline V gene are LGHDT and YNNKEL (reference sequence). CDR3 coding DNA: TGTGCCAGCAGCCTCATCGGGACTTTGTTTTTT. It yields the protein CASSLIGTLFF.

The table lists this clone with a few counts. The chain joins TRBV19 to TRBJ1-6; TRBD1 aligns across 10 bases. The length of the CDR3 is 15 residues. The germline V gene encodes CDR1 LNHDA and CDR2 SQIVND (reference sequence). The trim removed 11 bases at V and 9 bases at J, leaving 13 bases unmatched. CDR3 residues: CASKSGQGNSSPLHF. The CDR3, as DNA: TGTGCCTCCAAATCGGGACAGGGGAACAGTTCACCCCTCCACTTT.

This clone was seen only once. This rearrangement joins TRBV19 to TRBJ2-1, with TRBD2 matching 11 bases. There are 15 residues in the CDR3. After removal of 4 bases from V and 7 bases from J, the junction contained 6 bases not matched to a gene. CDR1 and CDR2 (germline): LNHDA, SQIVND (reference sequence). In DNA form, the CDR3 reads TGTGCCAGTAGTAACGTAGCGGGAGGGAGGAATGAGCAGTTCTTC. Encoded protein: CASSNVAGGRNEQFF.

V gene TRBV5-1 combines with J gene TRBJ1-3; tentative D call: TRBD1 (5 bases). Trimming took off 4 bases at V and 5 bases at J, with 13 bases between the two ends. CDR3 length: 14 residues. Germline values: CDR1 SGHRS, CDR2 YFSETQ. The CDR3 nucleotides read TGCGCCAGCAGCCCGCAGGGTTTAAGAAACACCATATATTTT. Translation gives CASSPQGLRNTIYF. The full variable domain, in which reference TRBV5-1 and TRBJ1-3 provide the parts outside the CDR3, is KAGVTQTPRYLIKTRGQQVTLSCSPISGHRSVSWYQQTPGQGLQFLFEYFSETQRNKGNFPGRFSGRQFSNSRSEMNVSTLELGDSALYLCASSPQGLRNTIYFGEGSWLTVV.

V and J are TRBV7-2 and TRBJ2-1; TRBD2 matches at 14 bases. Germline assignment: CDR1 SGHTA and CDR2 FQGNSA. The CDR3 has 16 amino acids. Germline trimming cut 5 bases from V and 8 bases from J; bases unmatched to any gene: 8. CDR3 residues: CASSGGTSGSIYEQFF. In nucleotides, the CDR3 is TGTGCCAGCAGCGGAGGGACTAGCGGGAGCATCTATGAGCAGTTCTTC.

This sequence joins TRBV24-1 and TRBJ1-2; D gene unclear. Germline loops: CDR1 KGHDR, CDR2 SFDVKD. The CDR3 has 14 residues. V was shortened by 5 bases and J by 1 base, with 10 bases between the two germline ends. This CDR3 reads CATSGSDFNYGYTF. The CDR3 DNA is TGTGCCACCAGTGGTTCAGATTTTAACTATGGCTACACCTTC.

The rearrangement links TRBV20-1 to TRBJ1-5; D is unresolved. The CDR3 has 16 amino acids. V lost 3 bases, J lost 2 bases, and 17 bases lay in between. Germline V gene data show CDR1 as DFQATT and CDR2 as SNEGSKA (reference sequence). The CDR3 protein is CSASGQNFAGNQPQHF. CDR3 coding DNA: TGCAGTGCTAGTGGCCAGAATTTTGCGGGCAATCAGCCCCAGCATTTT.

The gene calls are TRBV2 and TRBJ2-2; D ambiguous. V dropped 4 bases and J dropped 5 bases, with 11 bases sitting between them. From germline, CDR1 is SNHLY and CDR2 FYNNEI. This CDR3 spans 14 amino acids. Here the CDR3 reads CASSGSPGTGELFF. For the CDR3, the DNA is TGTGCCAGCAGTGGGTCCCCCGGGACCGGGGAGCTGTTTTTT.

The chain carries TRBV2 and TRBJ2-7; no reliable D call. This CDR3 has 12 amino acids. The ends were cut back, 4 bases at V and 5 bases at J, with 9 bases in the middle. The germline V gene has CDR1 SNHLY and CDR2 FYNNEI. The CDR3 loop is CASSGALHEQYF. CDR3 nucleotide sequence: TGTGCCAGCAGTGGGGCTCTTCACGAGCAGTACTTC.

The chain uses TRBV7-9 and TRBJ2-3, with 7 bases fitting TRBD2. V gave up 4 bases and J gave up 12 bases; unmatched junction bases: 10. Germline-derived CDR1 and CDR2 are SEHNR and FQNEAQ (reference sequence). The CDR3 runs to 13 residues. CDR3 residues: CASSSLFSSGQYF. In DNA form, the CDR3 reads TGTGCCAGCAGCTCCCTTTTCTCTAGCGGACAGTATTTT.

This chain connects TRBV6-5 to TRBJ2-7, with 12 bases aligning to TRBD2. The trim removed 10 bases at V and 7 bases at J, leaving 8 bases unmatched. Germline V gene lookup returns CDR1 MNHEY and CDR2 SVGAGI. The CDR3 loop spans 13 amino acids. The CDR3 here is CAIRRLAGEEQYF. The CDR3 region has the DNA TGTGCCATCCGTAGACTAGCGGGAGAAGAGCAGTACTTC.

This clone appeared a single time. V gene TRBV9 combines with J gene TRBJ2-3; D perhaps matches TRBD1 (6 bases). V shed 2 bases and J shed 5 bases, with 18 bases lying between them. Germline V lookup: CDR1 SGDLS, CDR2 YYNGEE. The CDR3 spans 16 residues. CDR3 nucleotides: TGTGCCAGCAGCGTTCGCCCCTCTACAGGGAAAGATACGCAGTATTTT. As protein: CASSVRPSTGKDTQYF.

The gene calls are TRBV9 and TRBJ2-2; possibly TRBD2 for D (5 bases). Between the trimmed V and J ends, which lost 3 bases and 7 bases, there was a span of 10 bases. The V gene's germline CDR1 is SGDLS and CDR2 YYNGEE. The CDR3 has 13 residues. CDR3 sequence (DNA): TGTGCCAGCAGCGCAGGAGGCCACGGGGAGCTGTTTTTT. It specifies CASSAGGHGELFF.

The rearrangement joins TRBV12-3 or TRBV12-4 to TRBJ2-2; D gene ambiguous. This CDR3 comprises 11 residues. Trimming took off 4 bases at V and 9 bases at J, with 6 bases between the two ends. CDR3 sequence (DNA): TGTGCCAGCAGTTCGTATCGGGAGCTGTTTTTT. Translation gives CASSSYRELFF.